These 22 T cell receptor beta chains originate from one sample sequenced in a study of blood T cell repertoires in COVID-19 (dated by TCRdb to 2020 to 2022). Receptors were amplified or captured by the immunoSEQ multiplex PCR assay. Drawn from immuneACCESS, this table holds only the in-frame rearrangements with V and J called that TCRdb kept. Clones are partly lost; checked studies trace under half to an unresolved V gene and leave the rest unexplained. The sample yields approximately 330,000 clones; around nine tenths were counted once. Together, the top ten hold less than 9.5% of the sample. The sequenced material came from PBMCs or T cells enriched from blood (not recorded which). The origin of the receptors is a woman aged 30 to 39 who had recovered from COVID-19.

This chain connects TRBV10-3 to TRBJ2-7; TRBD1 might be the D (7 bases). The CDR3 is 15 amino acids. Germline loops: CDR1 ENHRY, CDR2 SYGVKD. V lost 8 bases and J lost 0, with 17 bases in between. CDR3 loop: CAISRGGDSSYEQYF. CDR3 nucleotides: TGTGCCATCTCCCGTGGAGGGGACAGCTCCTACGAGCAGTACTTC.

The chain employs TRBV19 and TRBJ2-5, with unresolved D. In germline, CDR1 is LNHDA, CDR2 SQIVND (reference sequence). The V end was cut by 6 bases, the J end by 1 base, with 12 bases between. The CDR3 spans 14 residues. The CDR3 region has the DNA TGTGCCAGTAGATATCGGGTGATCCAAGAGACCCAGTACTTC. Amino acid sequence: CASRYRVIQETQYF.

The chain carries TRBV27 and TRBJ2-7; 9 bases fit TRBD1. The CDR3 totals 14 residues. V was clipped by 5 bases and J by 5 bases; unmatched bases: 7. CDR1 is MNHEY, CDR2 SMNVEV, per germline (reference sequence). The CDR3 DNA is TGTGCCAGCAGTCGGACAGGGGTATTCCACGAGCAGTACTTC. This translates into CASSRTGVFHEQYF.

The V call is TRBV5-4, the J call TRBJ2-2; D is perhaps TRBD1 (6 bases). Germline values: CDR1 SGHNT, CDR2 YYREEE (reference sequence). Trimming removed 2 bases at V and 7 bases at J, with 12 bases between. The CDR3 spans 14 residues. The CDR3 here is CASSLQQGYGELFF. DNA for the CDR3: TGTGCCAGCAGCTTACAACAGGGCTACGGGGAGCTGTTTTTT.

The V call is TRBV9, the J call TRBJ1-2; tentatively, D is TRBD1 (5 bases). The germline gives CDR1 SGDLS, CDR2 YYNGEE. This CDR3 has 15 amino acids. Trimming took off 1 base at V and 4 bases at J, with 14 bases between the two ends. CDR3: CASSVRRGAGYGYTF. CDR3 DNA sequence: TGTGCCAGCAGCGTAAGGCGTGGGGCTGGCTATGGCTACACCTTC.

The rearrangement links TRBV3-1 (or the pseudogene TRBV3-2) to TRBJ2-1; a possible D gene is TRBD2 (6 bases). Trimming removed 1 base at V and 8 bases at J, with 15 bases between. The germline CDR1 and CDR2 sequences are LGHDT and YNNKEL (reference sequence). CDR3 size: 15 residues. The CDR3, as DNA: TGTGCCAGCAGCCAAGGGTTTAGCGGCTGGGATGAGCAGTTCTTC. It yields the protein CASSQGFSGWDEQFF.

This clone was seen once. The gene calls are TRBV24-1 and TRBJ1-2, with D perhaps matching TRBD1 (6 bases). V gave up 4 bases and J gave up 3 bases, with 8 bases separating them. The CDR3 sequence is 13 residues long. Germline V lookup: CDR1 KGHDR, CDR2 SFDVKD. CDR3 residues: CATSDRGHYGYTF. CDR3 DNA: TGTGCCACCAGTGACAGGGGCCACTATGGCTACACCTTC.

In this sample, this clone turned up a few times. This rearrangement joins TRBV2 to TRBJ1-1, with 7 bases identical to TRBD1. From germline, CDR1 is SNHLY and CDR2 FYNNEI. The CDR3 length is 15 residues. The junction had 5 bases not matched to a gene; V was cut back by 2 bases and J by 2 bases. The CDR3 coding sequence is TGTGCCAGCAGTGAACCGGGACAGTCCAACACTGAAGCTTTCTTT. It translates to CASSEPGQSNTEAFF.

V gene TRBV5-4 combines with J gene TRBJ1-3, with a tentative D call TRBD1 (6 bases). In germline, CDR1 is SGHNT, CDR2 YYREEE (reference sequence). V lost 1 base to trimming and J lost 0 bases, with 14 bases between them. CDR3 length: 17 residues. The CDR3: CASSLMGHALSGNTIYF. CDR3 coding DNA: TGTGCCAGCAGCTTGATGGGACATGCACTCTCTGGAAACACCATATATTTT.

In its sample, this clone was seen a few times. The chain employs TRBV23-1 and TRBJ2-2, with 10 bases fitting TRBD1. TRBV23-1 belongs to the ORF category, with a function that is uncertain. The V segment lost 3 bases and the J segment 3 bases; nucleotides outside the gene matches: 4. This CDR3 region has 16 residues. CDR3 loop: CASSHKGQGHTGELFF. CDR3 coding DNA: TGCGCCAGCAGTCATAAGGGACAGGGGCACACCGGGGAGCTGTTTTTT.

The chain links TRBV6-5 to TRBJ1-2, with 7 bases identical to TRBD1. CDR3 length: 13 residues. Per the germline V gene, CDR1 is MNHEY and CDR2 is SVGAGI. J was trimmed by 2 bases and V by 8 bases; bases with no gene match: 5. The CDR3 region has the DNA TGTGCCAGCCACGCGGGACAGAACTATGGCTACACCTTC. It encodes CASHAGQNYGYTF.

V gene TRBV12-3 or TRBV12-4 combines with J gene TRBJ2-7; 7 bases fit TRBD1. The length of the CDR3 is 13 residues. V dropped 4 bases and J dropped 3; count of bases not matched to a gene: 3. CDR3: CASSSGQFYEQYF. The CDR3 DNA follows: TGTGCCAGCAGTTCGGGACAGTTCTACGAGCAGTACTTC.

The chain combines TRBV11-3 with TRBJ2-1; 7 bases fit TRBD1. Trimming cost V 0 bases and J 4 bases; bases outside gene matches: 3. This CDR3 comprises 15 residues. Germline V gene data show CDR1 as SGHNT and CDR2 as YENEEA. The CDR3 loop is CASSLDGQEYNEQFF. The CDR3 region has the DNA TGTGCCAGCAGCTTAGATGGACAGGAATACAATGAGCAGTTCTTC.

This chain uses TRBV7-2 with TRBJ1-2; D not certain. The CDR3 length is 12 residues. Trimming took off 5 bases at V and 5 bases at J, with 9 bases between the two ends. The germline V gene has CDR1 SGHTA and CDR2 FQGNSA. In DNA form, the CDR3 reads TGTGCCAGCAGCCCAAGACTATATGGCTACACCTTC. Translating it yields CASSPRLYGYTF.

The V gene is TRBV27, the J gene TRBJ1-5, with TRBD1 matching over 8 bases. The CDR3 is 14 residues long. After removal of 2 bases from V and 7 bases from J, the junction contained 4 bases not matched to a gene. Germline CDR1 is MNHEY and CDR2 is SMNVEV (reference sequence). This CDR3 reads CASSLMAGGQPQHF. CDR3 bases: TGTGCCAGCAGTTTAATGGCAGGGGGCCAGCCCCAGCATTTT.

V usage is TRBV29-1 and J usage is TRBJ2-5, with a tentative D call TRBD1 (6 bases). The CDR3 contains 13 residues. V was pared by 8 bases and J by 7 bases, with 20 bases between. CDR1 and CDR2 from the germline V gene are SQVTM and ANQGSEA. The CDR3 is CSSIPTGFGTQYF. The CDR3 nucleotides are TGCAGCTCTATCCCCACAGGGTTTGGGACCCAGTACTTC. Combining the CDR3 with reference TRBV29-1 and TRBJ2-5 gives the whole variable domain SAVISQKPSRDICQRGTSLTIQCQVDSQVTMMFWYRQQPGQSLTLIATANQGSEATYESGFVIDKFPISRPNLTFSTLTVSNMSPEDSSIYLCSSIPTGFGTQYFGPGTRLLVL.

This clone was seen a handful of times. The chain has TRBV23-1 and TRBJ1-2, with D tentatively TRBD1 (5 bases). TRBV23-1 falls under the ORF class, with uncertain function. Trimming took off 0 bases at V and 4 bases at J, with 12 bases between the two ends. This CDR3 contains 15 residues. The CDR3 region has the DNA TGCGCCAGCAGTCAATCCGTCGCAGGGTTCTATGGCTACACCTTC. Protein: CASSQSVAGFYGYTF.

J is TRBJ2-3 and V is TRBV5-1; 7 bases fit TRBD2. The V gene end was trimmed by 0 bases and the J gene end by 9 bases; junction bases not matched to a gene: 10. Germline-derived CDR1 and CDR2 are SGHRS and YFSETQ. The CDR3 is made up of 15 amino acids. CDR3 sequence: CASSLGRSGIDTQYF. CDR3 coding DNA: TGCGCCAGCAGCTTGGGGCGGAGCGGGATTGACACGCAGTATTTT.

The gene calls are TRBV28 and TRBJ2-7; 7 bases map to TRBD2. The J segment lost 1 base and the V segment lost 6 bases, leaving 3 bases of the junction unmatched. The CDR3 is 13 amino acids. Germline values: CDR1 MDHEN, CDR2 SYDVKM. The CDR3 sequence: CASRPGLSYEQYF. As DNA, the CDR3 is TGTGCCAGCAGGCCGGGACTATCCTACGAGCAGTACTTC.

The rearrangement links TRBV5-1 to TRBJ2-3; unclear D gene. V was shortened by 0 bases and J by 6 bases, with 5 bases between the two germline ends. CDR3 length equals 12 residues. Germline CDR1 SGHRS, CDR2 YFSETQ. CDR3 DNA sequence: TGCGCCAGCAGCTTGGGAGGCGATACGCAGTATTTT. As protein: CASSLGGDTQYF. The variable domain in full, with the rest retrieved from reference TRBV5-1 and TRBJ2-3, is KAGVTQTPRYLIKTRGQQVTLSCSPISGHRSVSWYQQTPGQGLQFLFEYFSETQRNKGNFPGRFSGRQFSNSRSEMNVSTLELGDSALYLCASSLGGDTQYFGPGTRLTVL.

This chain joins TRBV30 and TRBJ2-1; TRBD2 matches at 14 bases. The V gene end was trimmed by 5 bases and the J gene end by 7 bases; junction bases not matched to a gene: 7. The length of the CDR3 is 15 residues. In germline, CDR1 is GTSNPN, CDR2 SVGIG (reference sequence). The DNA for the CDR3 is TGTGCCTGGGGAGAGACTAGCGGGAGGGGAAATGAGCAGTTCTTC. It specifies CAWGETSGRGNEQFF.

This sequence joins TRBV6-2 or TRBV6-3 and TRBJ2-7; D gene unclear. The V gene's germline CDR1 is MNHEY and CDR2 SVGEGT. The V gene lost 5 bases and the J gene lost 3 bases, with 8 bases spanning the gap. This CDR3 has 12 residues. The CDR3 region is CASSVADYEQYF. CDR3 sequence (DNA): TGTGCCAGCAGTGTAGCCGACTACGAGCAGTACTTC.